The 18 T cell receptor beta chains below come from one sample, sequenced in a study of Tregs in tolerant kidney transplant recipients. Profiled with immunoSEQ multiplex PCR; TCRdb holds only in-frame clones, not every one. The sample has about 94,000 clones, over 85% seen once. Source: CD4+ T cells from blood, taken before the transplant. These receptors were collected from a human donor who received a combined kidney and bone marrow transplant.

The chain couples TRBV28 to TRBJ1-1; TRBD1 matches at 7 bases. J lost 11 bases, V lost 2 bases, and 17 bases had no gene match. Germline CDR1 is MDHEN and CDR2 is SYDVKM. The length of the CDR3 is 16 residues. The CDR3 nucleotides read TGTGCCAGCAGTTTAGCTTTGTTGGAACAGGGGCAGGCGGCTTTCTTT. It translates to CASSLALLEQGQAAFF.

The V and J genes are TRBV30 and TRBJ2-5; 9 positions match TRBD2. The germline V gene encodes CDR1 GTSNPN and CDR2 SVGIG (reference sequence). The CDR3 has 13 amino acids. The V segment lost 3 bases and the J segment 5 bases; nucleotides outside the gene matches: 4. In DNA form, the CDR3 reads TGTGCCTGGAGGGGACTAGCTCCCGAGACCCAGTACTTC. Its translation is CAWRGLAPETQYF.

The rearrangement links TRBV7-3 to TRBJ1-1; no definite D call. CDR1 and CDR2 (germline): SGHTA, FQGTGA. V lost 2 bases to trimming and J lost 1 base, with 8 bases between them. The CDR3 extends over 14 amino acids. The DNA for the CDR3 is TGTGCCAGCAGCTTATTGTCGGGGAACACTGAAGCTTTCTTT. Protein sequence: CASSLLSGNTEAFF.

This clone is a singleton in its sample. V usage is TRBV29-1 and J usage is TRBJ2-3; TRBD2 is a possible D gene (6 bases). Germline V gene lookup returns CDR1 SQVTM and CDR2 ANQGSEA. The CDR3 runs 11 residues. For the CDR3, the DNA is TGCAACACGGGAGAAACAGATACGCAGTATTTT. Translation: CNTGETDTQYF.

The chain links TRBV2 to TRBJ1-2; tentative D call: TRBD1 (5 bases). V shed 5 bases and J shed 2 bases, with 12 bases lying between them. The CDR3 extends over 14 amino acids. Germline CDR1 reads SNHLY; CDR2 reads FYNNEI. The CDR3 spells CASSFGGTNYGYTF. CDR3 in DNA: TGTGCCAGCAGTTTTGGGGGGACCAACTATGGCTACACCTTC.

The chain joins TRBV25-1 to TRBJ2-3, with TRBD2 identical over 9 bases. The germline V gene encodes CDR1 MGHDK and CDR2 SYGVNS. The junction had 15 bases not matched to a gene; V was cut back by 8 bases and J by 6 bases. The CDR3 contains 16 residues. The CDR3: CASGSGRTTIGDTQYF. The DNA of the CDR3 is TGTGCCAGCGGGAGCGGGAGGACTACAATTGGCGATACGCAGTATTTT.

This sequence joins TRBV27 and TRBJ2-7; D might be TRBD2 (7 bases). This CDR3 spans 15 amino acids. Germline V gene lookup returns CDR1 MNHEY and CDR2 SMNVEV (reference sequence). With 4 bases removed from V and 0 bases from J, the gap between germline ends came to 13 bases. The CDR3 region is CASSYYGGLSYEQYF. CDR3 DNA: TGTGCCAGCAGTTACTACGGGGGGCTCTCCTACGAGCAGTACTTC.

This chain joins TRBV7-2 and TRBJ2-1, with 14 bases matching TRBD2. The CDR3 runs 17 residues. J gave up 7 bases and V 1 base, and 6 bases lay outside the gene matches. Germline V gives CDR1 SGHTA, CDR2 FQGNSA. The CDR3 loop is CASSLVPGLAGANEQFF. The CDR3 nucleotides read TGTGCCAGCAGCTTAGTTCCGGGACTAGCGGGAGCTAATGAGCAGTTCTTC. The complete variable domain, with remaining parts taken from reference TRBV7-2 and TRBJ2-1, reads GAGVSQSPSNKVTEKGKDVELRCDPISGHTALYWYRQSLGQGLEFLIYFQGNSAPDKSGLPSDRFSAERTGGSVSTLTIQRTQQEDSAVYLCASSLVPGLAGANEQFFGPGTRLTVL.

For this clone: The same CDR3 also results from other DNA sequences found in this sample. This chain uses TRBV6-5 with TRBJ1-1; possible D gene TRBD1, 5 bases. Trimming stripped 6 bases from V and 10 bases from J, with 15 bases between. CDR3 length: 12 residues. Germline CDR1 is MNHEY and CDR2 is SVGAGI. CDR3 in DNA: TGTGCCAGCAGCATCCGGGGGGTGCGAGCTTTCTTT. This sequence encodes CASSIRGVRAFF.

CDR3: CASGPFQPSPDRDNTEAFF. CDR3 DNA: TGCGCCAGCGGTCCGTTCCAACCTTCCCCGGACAGGGATAACACTGAAGCTTTCTTT. V gene TRBV10-1 combines with J gene TRBJ1-1; 8 nucleotides align to TRBD1. Trimming removed 8 bases from V and 2 bases from J; junction bases left unmatched: 22. The germline V gene has CDR1 WNHNN and CDR2 SYGVQD (reference sequence). The length of the CDR3 is 19 residues.

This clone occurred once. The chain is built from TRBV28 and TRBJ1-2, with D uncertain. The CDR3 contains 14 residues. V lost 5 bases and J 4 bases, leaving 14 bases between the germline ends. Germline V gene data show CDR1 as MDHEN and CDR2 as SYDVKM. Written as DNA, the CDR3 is TGTGCCAGCAGTCTTTCTCGACAACTCTATGGCTACACCTTC. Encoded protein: CASSLSRQLYGYTF.

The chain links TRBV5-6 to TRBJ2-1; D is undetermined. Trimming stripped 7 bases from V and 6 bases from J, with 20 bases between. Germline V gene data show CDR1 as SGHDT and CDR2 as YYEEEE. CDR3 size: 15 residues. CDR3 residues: CASCAAGGRLNEQFF. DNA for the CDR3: TGTGCCAGCTGTGCGGCCGGCGGTAGGCTCAATGAGCAGTTCTTC.

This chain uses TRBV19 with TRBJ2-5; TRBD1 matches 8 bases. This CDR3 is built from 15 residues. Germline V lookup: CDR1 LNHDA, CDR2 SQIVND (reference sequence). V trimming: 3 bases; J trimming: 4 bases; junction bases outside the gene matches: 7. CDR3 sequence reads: CASSIGQGIGETQYF. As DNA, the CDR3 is TGTGCCAGTAGTATCGGACAGGGAATCGGAGAGACCCAGTACTTC.

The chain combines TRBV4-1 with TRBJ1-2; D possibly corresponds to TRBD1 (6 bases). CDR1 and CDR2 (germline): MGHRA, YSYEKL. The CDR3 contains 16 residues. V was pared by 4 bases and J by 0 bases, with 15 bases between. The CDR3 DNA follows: TGCGCCAGCAGCCCCGGGGACACCGCCGCTAACTATGGCTACACCTTC. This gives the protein CASSPGDTAANYGYTF.

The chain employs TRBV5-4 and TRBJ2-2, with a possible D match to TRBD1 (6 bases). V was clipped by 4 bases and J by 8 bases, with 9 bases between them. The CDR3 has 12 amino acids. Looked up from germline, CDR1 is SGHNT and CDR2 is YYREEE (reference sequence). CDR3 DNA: TGTGCCAGCAGCCCGACAGGTGGGGAGCTGTTTTTT. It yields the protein CASSPTGGELFF.

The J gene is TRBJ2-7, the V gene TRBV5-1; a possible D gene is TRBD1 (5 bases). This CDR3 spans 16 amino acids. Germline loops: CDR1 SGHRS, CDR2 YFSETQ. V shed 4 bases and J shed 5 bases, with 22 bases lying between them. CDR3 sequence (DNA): TGCGCCAGCAGCCCGGCAGGCAGGGTGTTAGGGAACGAGCAGTACTTC. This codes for CASSPAGRVLGNEQYF.

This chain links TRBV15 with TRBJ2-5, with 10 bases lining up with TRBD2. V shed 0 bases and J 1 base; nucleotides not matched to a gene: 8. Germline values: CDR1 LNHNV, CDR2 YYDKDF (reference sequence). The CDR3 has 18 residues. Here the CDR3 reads CATSRDAVSSGGQETQYF. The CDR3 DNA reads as TGTGCCACCAGCAGAGACGCGGTTTCTAGCGGGGGCCAAGAGACCCAGTACTTC.

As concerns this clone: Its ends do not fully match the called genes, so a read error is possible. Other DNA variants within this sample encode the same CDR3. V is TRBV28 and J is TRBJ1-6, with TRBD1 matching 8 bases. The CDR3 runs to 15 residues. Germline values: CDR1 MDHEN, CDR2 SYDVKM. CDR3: CASSFLQGEYSPLHF. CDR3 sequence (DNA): TGTGCCAGCAGTTTTTTACAGGGGGAATATTCCCCCCTCCACTTT.